The TCR beta chain under discussion was sequenced for a study of early stage breast cancer tumors. Study overall: ER+/PR+/HER2- status applied to about 70% of the 16 invasive breast tumors. Among around twelve ER+/PR+/HER2- tumors, eight were ductal, four lobular.

The table came from immunoSEQ multiplex PCR; TCRdb's copy has only in-frame clones and leaves some out. The sample includes roughly 5,100 clones, approximately 74% of them seen just once. Unmatched junction bases numbered 9, after V lost 6 bases and J lost 2 bases. The CDR3 spans 16 residues. CDR1 is SNHLY and CDR2 is FYNNEI in the germline V gene. To note about this clone: Its antigen remains unidentified.

Study-wide findings and caveats: Commonly generated sequences made up most enriched TCRB sequences shared between patients.

The receptor was isolated from a person aged 60 to 70 with breast cancer. Sequencing was performed on breast tumor tissue. The V and J genes are TRBV2 and TRBJ2-5, with 10 nucleotides matching TRBD2. CDR3 sequence (DNA): TGTGCCAGCAGAAGGCTAGCGGGAGCGAGACAAGAGACCCAGTACTTC. This sequence encodes CASRRLAGARQETQYF. Combining the CDR3 with reference TRBV2 and TRBJ2-5 gives the whole variable domain EPEVTQTPSHQVTQMGQEVILRCVPISNHLYFYWYRQILGQKVEFLVSFYNNEISEKSEIFDDQFSVERPDGSNFTLKIRSTKLEDSAMYFCASRRLAGARQETQYFGPGTRLLVL.